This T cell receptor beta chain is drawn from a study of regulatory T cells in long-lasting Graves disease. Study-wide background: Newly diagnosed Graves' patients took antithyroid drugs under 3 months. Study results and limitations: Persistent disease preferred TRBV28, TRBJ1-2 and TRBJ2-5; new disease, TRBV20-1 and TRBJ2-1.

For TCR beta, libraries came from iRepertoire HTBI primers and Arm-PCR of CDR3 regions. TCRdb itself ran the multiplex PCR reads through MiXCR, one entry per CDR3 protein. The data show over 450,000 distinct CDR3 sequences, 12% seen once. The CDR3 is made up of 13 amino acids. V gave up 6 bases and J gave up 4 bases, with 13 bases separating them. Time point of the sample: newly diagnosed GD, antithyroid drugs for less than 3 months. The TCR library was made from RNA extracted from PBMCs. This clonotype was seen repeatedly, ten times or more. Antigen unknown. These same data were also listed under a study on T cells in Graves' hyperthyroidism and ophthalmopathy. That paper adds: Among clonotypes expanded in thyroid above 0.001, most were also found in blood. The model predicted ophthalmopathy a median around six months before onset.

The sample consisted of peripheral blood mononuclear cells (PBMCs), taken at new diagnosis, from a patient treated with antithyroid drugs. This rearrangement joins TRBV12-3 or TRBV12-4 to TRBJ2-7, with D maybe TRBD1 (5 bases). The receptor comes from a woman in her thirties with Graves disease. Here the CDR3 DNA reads TGTGCCAGCAGCTTGCCAGGGCGTTACGAGCAGTACTTC. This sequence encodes CASSLPGRYEQYF.